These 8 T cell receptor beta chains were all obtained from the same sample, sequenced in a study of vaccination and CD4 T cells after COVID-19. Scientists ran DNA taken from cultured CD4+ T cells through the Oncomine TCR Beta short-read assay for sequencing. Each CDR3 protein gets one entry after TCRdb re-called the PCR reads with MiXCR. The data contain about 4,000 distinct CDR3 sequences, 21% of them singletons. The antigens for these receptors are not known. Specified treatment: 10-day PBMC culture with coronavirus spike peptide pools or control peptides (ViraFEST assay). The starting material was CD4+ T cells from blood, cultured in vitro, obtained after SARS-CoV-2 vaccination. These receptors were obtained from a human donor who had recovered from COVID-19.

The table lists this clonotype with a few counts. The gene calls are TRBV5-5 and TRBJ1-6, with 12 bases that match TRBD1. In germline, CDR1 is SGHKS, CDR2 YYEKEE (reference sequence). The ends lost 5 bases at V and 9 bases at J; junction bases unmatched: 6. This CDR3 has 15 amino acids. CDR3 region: CASSRDRGQGSPLHF. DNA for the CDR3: TGTGCCAGCAGTCGGGACAGGGGGCAGGGTTCACCCCTCCACTTT.

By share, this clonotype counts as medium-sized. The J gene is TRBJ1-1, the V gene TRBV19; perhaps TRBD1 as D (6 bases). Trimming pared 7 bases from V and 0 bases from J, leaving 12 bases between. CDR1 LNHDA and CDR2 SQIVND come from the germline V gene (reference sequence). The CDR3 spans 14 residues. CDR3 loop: CASNRADLNTEAFF. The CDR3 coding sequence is TGTGCCAGTAACAGGGCAGACTTGAACACTGAAGCTTTCTTT.

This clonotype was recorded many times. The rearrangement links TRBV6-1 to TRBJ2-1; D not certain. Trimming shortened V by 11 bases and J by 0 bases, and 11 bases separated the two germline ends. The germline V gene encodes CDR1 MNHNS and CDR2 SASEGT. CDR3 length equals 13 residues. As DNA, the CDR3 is TGTGCCTACCGCGCAGACTCCTACAATGAGCAGTTCTTC. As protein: CAYRADSYNEQFF.

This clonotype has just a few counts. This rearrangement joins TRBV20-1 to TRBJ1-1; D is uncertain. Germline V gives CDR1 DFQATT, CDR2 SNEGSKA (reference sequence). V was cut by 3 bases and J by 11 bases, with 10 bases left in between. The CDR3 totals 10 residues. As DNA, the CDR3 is TGCAGTGCTAGCCGGGGATATGCTTTCTTT. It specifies CSASRGYAFF.

In DNA, the CDR3 is TGTGCCAGCAGCCGTGACAAAAACACTGAAGCTTTCTTT. Translation: CASSRDKNTEAFF. The chain couples TRBV7-3 to TRBJ1-1, with no clear D. The CDR3 loop spans 13 amino acids. Germline V CDR1 and CDR2: SGHTA, FQGTGA. Trimming took 5 bases from V and 2 from J, leaving 9 bases between them.

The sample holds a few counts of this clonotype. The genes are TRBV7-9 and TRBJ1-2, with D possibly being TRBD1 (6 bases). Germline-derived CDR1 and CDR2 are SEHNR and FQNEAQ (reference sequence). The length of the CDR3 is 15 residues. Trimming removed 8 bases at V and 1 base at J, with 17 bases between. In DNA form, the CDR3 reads TGTGCCAGCGCGCCTAAAAAACAGGGTAACTATGGCTACACCTTC. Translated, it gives CASAPKKQGNYGYTF.

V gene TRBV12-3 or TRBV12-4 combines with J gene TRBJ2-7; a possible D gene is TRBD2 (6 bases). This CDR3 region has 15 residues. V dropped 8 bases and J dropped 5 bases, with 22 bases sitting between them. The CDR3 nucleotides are TGTGCCAGCCATTTCGGAGGTGCGGGGCTCCACGAGCAGTACTTC. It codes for CASHFGGAGLHEQYF.

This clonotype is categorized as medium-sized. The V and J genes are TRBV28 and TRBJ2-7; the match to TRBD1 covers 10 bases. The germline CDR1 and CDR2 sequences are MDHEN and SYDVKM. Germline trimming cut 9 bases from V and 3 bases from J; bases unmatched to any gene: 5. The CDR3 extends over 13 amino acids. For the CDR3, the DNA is TGTGCCAGTGACAGGGGGCGAGGCTACGAGCAGTACTTC. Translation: CASDRGRGYEQYF.